These T cell receptor beta chains were read from a single sample in a study of lymphopenia after photon versus proton radiotherapy. Clones were sequenced by immunoSEQ multiplex PCR, and TCRdb holds only the in-frame ones, with some missing. This sample has 75,000 or so clones, with around four fifths found just once. The sequencing here drew on peripheral blood, taken from a patient treated with proton-based radiotherapy. The receptors here all came from a man aged 55 to 70 with pancreatic cancer. Both conserved end residues are part of each CDR3. The order of the fields is J gene, clone size, V gene, D gene, CDR3 protein, CDR3 DNA. The D gene is left open where the match is weak. Clone size appears in some rows only: once, few, many, or a class for an expanded clone.

TRBJ2-1 - TRBV7-2 - CASSLGRPPLWEQFF TGTGCCAGCAGCCTGGGACGTCCCCCCCTTTGGGAGCAGTTCTTC
TRBJ1-3 - TRBV7-6 TRBD1 CASSGTGGSGNTIYF TGTGCCAGCAGCGGAACAGGGGGCTCTGGAAACACCATATATTTT
TRBJ2-2 - TRBV28 - CASSLSVGLVTGELFF TGTGCCAGCAGTTTATCGGTGGGGCTTGTCACCGGGGAGCTGTTTTTT
TRBJ2-3 - TRBV20-1 - CSASSVDTQYF TGCAGTGCTAGTTCGGTAGATACGCAGTATTTT
TRBJ2-1 - TRBV18 - CASSPTGPNNEQFF TGTGCCAGCTCACCGACGGGACCGAACAATGAGCAGTTCTTC
TRBJ2-2 - TRBV19 TRBD1 CASSIDRGLSGELFF TGTGCCAGTAGCATTGACAGGGGGCTCAGCGGGGAGCTGTTTTTT
TRBJ2-1 - TRBV11-2 TRBD2 CASRLAGGSYNEQFF TGTGCCAGCAGACTAGCGGGGGGCTCCTACAATGAGCAGTTCTTC
TRBJ2-7 few TRBV7-6 - CASSLSGSGGSYEQYF TGTGCCAGCAGCTTGTCAGGCTCAGGCGGATCCTACGAGCAGTACTTC
TRBJ1-1 - TRBV7-2 TRBD1 CASSTQGQGMATEAFF TGTGCCAGCAGCACTCAAGGACAGGGGATGGCGACTGAAGCTTTCTTT
TRBJ2-7 - TRBV5-1 - CASSHNGRGEQYF TGCGCCAGCAGTCATAACGGGCGTGGGGAGCAGTACTTC
TRBJ2-3 - TRBV28 - CASSSPPHPARGDTQYF TGTGCCAGCAGTTCCCCCCCCCACCCTGCGAGAGGTGATACGCAGTATTTT
TRBJ2-7 - TRBV4-1 - CASSHSRGEQYF TGCGCCAGCAGCCATTCCCGAGGGGAGCAGTACTTC
TRBJ1-4 - TRBV7-9 - CASSLSQGPNEKLFF TGTGCCAGCAGCTTAAGTCAGGGCCCTAATGAAAAACTGTTTTTT
TRBJ2-7 - TRBV2 - CASRGGSYEQYF TGTGCCAGCAGGGGTGGCTCTTACGAGCAGTACTTC
TRBJ2-7 - TRBV7-2 - CASSLSRDSYEQYF TGTGCCAGCAGCTTATCGCGCGACTCCTACGAGCAGTACTTC
TRBJ2-7 - TRBV7-9 TRBD2 CASSGLGGSKYEQYF TGTGCCAGCAGCGGCCTGGGCGGGAGTAAGTACGAGCAGTACTTC
TRBJ2-5 - TRBV9 TRBD2 CASRPLRAGEETQYF TGTGCCAGCAGACCCCTGAGAGCGGGAGAAGAGACCCAGTACTTC
TRBJ2-1 - TRBV2 - CASKEGLLYEQFF TGTGCCAGCAAAGAGGGCCTATTATATGAGCAGTTCTTC
TRBJ2-5 - TRBV11-1 - CASSPRGKREETQYF TGTGCCAGCAGCCCCCGCGGGAAGAGGGAAGAGACCCAGTACTTC
TRBJ1-1 - TRBV28 TRBD1 CASSPLRGLGGTEAFF TGTGCCAGCAGTCCCCTCAGGGGGCTGGGGGGCACTGAAGCTTTCTTT
TRBJ1-2 - TRBV11-1 - CASTPAGEDGYTF TGTGCCAGCACCCCGGCGGGGGAGGATGGCTACACCTTC
TRBJ2-5 - TRBV2 - CASTSSGRQETQYF TGTGCCAGCACCTCGAGCGGCAGACAAGAGACCCAGTACTTC
TRBJ2-6 once TRBV19 - CASSTHGSGANVLTF TGTGCCAGTAGTACCCATGGCTCTGGGGCCAACGTCCTGACTTTC
TRBJ1-5 once TRBV28 - CASSASLVQPQHF TGTGCCAGCAGTGCATCTCTGGTTCAGCCCCAGCATTTT
TRBJ2-7 - TRBV28 - CASSFLHPPSSYEQYF TGTGCCAGCAGTTTCTTACATCCGCCGAGCTCCTACGAGCAGTACTTC
TRBJ2-5 - TRBV5-1 - CASRTRETQYF TGCGCCAGCAGAACGCGAGAGACCCAGTACTTC
TRBJ2-1 - TRBV2 - CASSVTFSAYNEQFF TGTGCCAGCAGTGTGACATTTTCAGCTTACAATGAGCAGTTCTTC
TRBJ2-3 - TRBV11-2 - CASSLGSVTSDTQYF TGTGCCAGCAGCTTAGGTTCAGTGACGTCGGATACGCAGTATTTT
TRBJ2-7 - TRBV11-3 - CASSLALGGRGYEQYF TGTGCCAGCAGCTTAGCCCTCGGTGGGAGAGGCTACGAGCAGTACTTC
TRBJ1-2 few TRBV28 - CASSLQGNYGYTF TGTGCCAGCAGTTTACAGGGTAACTATGGCTACACCTTC
TRBJ2-7 - TRBV27 TRBD2 CASSTLRTSGSYEQYF TGTGCCAGCAGTACTCTTAGGACTAGCGGGAGTTACGAGCAGTACTTC
TRBJ1-4 few TRBV5-5 - CASSPPAVTPTNEKLFF TGTGCCAGCAGCCCACCGGCGGTTACTCCAACTAATGAAAAACTGTTTTTT
TRBJ2-7 - TRBV4-3 - CASSSWGAGLSSYEQYF TGCGCCAGCAGCTCCTGGGGAGCGGGCCTGAGCTCCTACGAGCAGTACTTC
TRBJ1-1 - TRBV30 TRBD1 CAWTGTGRVAFF TGTGCCTGGACCGGGACAGGGAGGGTAGCTTTCTTT
TRBJ1-1 - TRBV6-6 - CASRQTGGSTEAFF TGTGCCAGCAGACAGACAGGCGGGAGCACTGAAGCTTTCTTT
TRBJ2-7 - TRBV7-9 - CASSFPGQEGYEQYF TGTGCCAGCAGCTTCCCCGGACAAGAAGGCTACGAGCAGTACTTC
TRBJ2-1 - TRBV4-1 TRBD2 CASSRPGTSGSNEQFF TGCGCCAGCAGCCGCCCCGGGACTAGCGGGTCGAATGAGCAGTTCTTC
TRBJ2-7 - TRBV19 - CASSNWGGSYEQYF TGTGCCAGTAGTAACTGGGGTGGCTCCTACGAGCAGTACTTC
TRBJ1-6 - TRBV7-9 - CASSLGSDNSPLHF TGTGCCAGCAGCTTGGGCAGCGATAATTCACCCCTCCACTTT
TRBJ2-5 - TRBV18 TRBD1 CASSPEDRYQETQYF TGTGCCAGCTCACCCGAGGACAGGTACCAAGAGACCCAGTACTTC
TRBJ1-2 - TRBV28 - CASSLLGTGFRGRGYTF TGTGCCAGCAGTTTACTGGGTACGGGGTTTCGGGGTCGTGGCTACACCTTC
TRBJ2-4 - TRBV15 - CATQDSMRNIQYF TGTGCCACCCAAGACTCCATGAGGAACATTCAGTACTTC
TRBJ2-7 - TRBV6-6 TRBD1 CASMPGGSYEQYF TGTGCCAGCATGCCAGGGGGATCCTACGAGCAGTACTTC
TRBJ2-2 - TRBV28 TRBD2 CASRDGTSVSGELFF TGTGCCAGCAGAGATGGGACTAGCGTTTCCGGGGAGCTGTTTTTT
TRBJ2-7 - TRBV5-4 TRBD1 CASSLRTGRYEQYF TGTGCCAGCAGCTTACGGACAGGACGATACGAGCAGTACTTC
TRBJ2-7 few TRBV7-8 - CASSLAAGLIASEQYF TGTGCCAGCAGCTTAGCGGCAGGGTTAATTGCAAGCGAGCAGTACTTC
TRBJ2-5 - TRBV5-1 - CASSSQGGGETQYF TGCGCCAGCAGCTCCCAGGGAGGCGGGGAGACCCAGTACTTC
TRBJ2-1 - TRBV11-3 TRBD2 CASSFYPFSLAGVNEQFF TGTGCCAGCAGCTTTTACCCCTTCAGTCTAGCGGGAGTCAATGAGCAGTTCTTC
TRBJ2-1 - TRBV29-1 TRBD2 CSVEEKLRTSVYNEQFF TGCAGCGTTGAAGAAAAGTTACGGACTAGTGTCTACAATGAGCAGTTCTTC
TRBJ2-1 once TRBV6-1 - CASVKYYYNEQFF TGTGCCAGCGTCAAATACTACTACAATGAGCAGTTCTTC
TRBJ2-7 - TRBV4-3 - CASSQEMDPVYEQYF TGCGCCAGCAGCCAAGAGATGGACCCAGTTTACGAGCAGTACTTC
TRBJ1-4 - TRBV2 - CASSKGAEKLFF TGTGCCAGCAGTAAAGGGGCTGAAAAACTGTTTTTT
TRBJ1-1 once TRBV19 - CASRIRGRAEAFF TGTGCCAGTAGGATCCGGGGTAGGGCTGAAGCTTTCTTT
TRBJ2-4 - TRBV19 - CASSIDYSRTGSGRNIQYF TGTGCCAGTAGTATAGATTACTCTAGGACAGGGAGCGGGAGAAACATTCAGTACTTC
TRBJ2-2 - TRBV7-2 - CASSPGTGGTGELFF TGTGCCAGCAGCCCCGGGACCGGGGGCACCGGGGAGCTGTTTTTT
TRBJ2-5 - TRBV2 TRBD2 CASTRQGLAAQQETQYF TGTGCCAGCACCAGGCAGGGACTAGCGGCCCAGCAAGAGACCCAGTACTTC
TRBJ2-3 few TRBV29-1 TRBD2 CSVVILAGVADTQYF TGCAGCGTTGTTATACTAGCGGGAGTGGCAGATACGCAGTATTTT
TRBJ2-7 - TRBV6-1 - CASSDPRQSPLSYEQYF TGTGCCAGCAGTGACCCTCGACAGTCACCCTTGTCCTACGAGCAGTACTTC
TRBJ2-1 - TRBV19 - CASSIRGIGQFF TGTGCCAGTAGTATTAGGGGGATAGGGCAGTTCTTC